Each of the 17 T cell receptor beta chains below was sequenced from the same sample in a study of control samples from healthy donors and cancer patients. Sequenced by immunoSEQ multiplex PCR; TCRdb stores in-frame clones only, minus some. The sample shows hundreds of thousands of clones, around 80% of them seen only once. Material for sequencing was PBMCs. These receptors all come from a woman aged 55 to 70 with lung cancer.

This clone has more than one count but fewer than ten. The chain is built from TRBV7-9 and TRBJ2-6; D not resolved. V was clipped by 6 bases and J by 0 bases, with 12 bases between them. Germline V lookup: CDR1 SEHNR, CDR2 FQNEAQ (reference sequence). The CDR3 contains 16 residues. The chain's CDR3 is CASRYGPTSGANVLTF. CDR3 in DNA: TGTGCCAGCAGATATGGGCCAACCTCTGGGGCCAACGTCCTGACTTTC. Based on the CDR3 plus reference TRBV7-9 and TRBJ2-6, the full variable domain is DTGVSQNPRHKITKRGQNVTFRCDPISEHNRLYWYRQTLGQGPEFLTYFQNEAQLEKSRLLSDRFSAERPKGSFSTLEIQRTEQGDSAMYLCASRYGPTSGANVLTFGAGSRLTVL.

The chain links TRBV6-5 to TRBJ2-1, with 7 bases identical to TRBD2. The trim removed 0 bases at V and 4 bases at J, leaving 6 bases unmatched. Germline V CDR1 and CDR2: MNHEY, SVGAGI. This CDR3 region has 16 residues. CDR3 bases: TGTGCCAGCAGTTACTCGCCCGGGAGGTCGTACAATGAGCAGTTCTTC. It encodes CASSYSPGRSYNEQFF.

This clone turned up a few times. This rearrangement joins TRBV3-1 (or the pseudogene TRBV3-2) to TRBJ2-7; D is unclear. The CDR3 contains 15 residues. Germline CDR1 and CDR2: LGHDT and YNNKEL (reference sequence). V lost 0 bases and J 4 bases, leaving 13 bases between the germline ends. The CDR3 DNA sequence: TGTGCCAGCAGCCAAGAAGGGTACAGCTTATACGAGCAGTACTTC. Protein sequence: CASSQEGYSLYEQYF.

V usage is TRBV6-5 and J usage is TRBJ2-2, with D tentatively TRBD2 (5 bases). The CDR3 spans 15 residues. V gave up 2 bases and J gave up 4 bases, with 11 bases separating them. The germline CDR1 and CDR2 sequences are MNHEY and SVGAGI. For the CDR3, the DNA is TGTGCCAGCAGTTACGCCCAGGCGGGCACCGGGGAGCTGTTTTTT. Its translation is CASSYAQAGTGELFF.

The chain joins TRBV2 to TRBJ2-2, with a tentative D call TRBD1 (6 bases). Germline V lookup: CDR1 SNHLY, CDR2 FYNNEI. Trimming took 5 bases from V and 4 from J, leaving 8 bases between them. The CDR3 has 13 residues. CDR3 protein: CASSTDSTGELFF. The CDR3 DNA follows: TGTGCCAGCAGTACGGACAGCACCGGGGAGCTGTTTTTT.

The CDR3 bases are TGTGCCAGCAGCGTAGTTGACAGGGTCGGCACTGAAGCTTTCTTT. This encodes CASSVVDRVGTEAFF. This chain connects TRBV9 to TRBJ1-1; 7 bases agree with TRBD1. Germline CDR1 is SGDLS and CDR2 is YYNGEE. The CDR3 totals 15 residues. After removal of 0 bases from V and 4 bases from J, the junction contained 6 bases not matched to a gene.

The CDR3 DNA sequence: TGTGCCAGCAGCCGGGACACCTTACAGCAGTTCTTC. This translates into CASSRDTLQQFF. V usage is TRBV6-5 and J usage is TRBJ2-1, with D perhaps matching TRBD1 (6 bases). V lost 6 bases to trimming and J lost 11 bases, with 14 bases between them. Per the germline V gene, CDR1 is MNHEY and CDR2 is SVGAGI. The CDR3 runs to 12 residues.

This clone was seen only once. This chain connects TRBV28 to TRBJ1-1, with 8 bases that match TRBD1. The CDR3 totals 15 residues. Unmatched junction bases numbered 7, after V lost 2 bases and J lost 5 bases. Germline assignment: CDR1 MDHEN and CDR2 SYDVKM. This CDR3 reads CASSLTDRALTEAFF. CDR3 coding DNA: TGTGCCAGCAGTTTAACGGACAGGGCTTTGACTGAAGCTTTCTTT.

The rearrangement uses TRBV9 and TRBJ1-5; D remains unclear. V was pared by 0 bases and J by 0 bases, with 19 bases between. Germline assignment: CDR1 SGDLS and CDR2 YYNGEE. The CDR3 loop spans 19 amino acids. CDR3 DNA: TGTGCCAGCAGCGTAGCCGACGCACGTGAGGGTCGTAGCAATCAGCCCCAGCATTTT. Protein product: CASSVADAREGRSNQPQHF. Full variable domain (rest looked up from reference TRBV9 and TRBJ1-5): DSGVTQTPKHLITATGQRVTLRCSPRSGDLSVYWYQQSLDQGLQFLIQYYNGEERAKGNILERFSAQQFPDLHSELNLSSLELGDSALYFCASSVADAREGRSNQPQHFGDGTRLSIL.

The genes are TRBV5-5 and TRBJ1-2, with 9 bases that match TRBD1. The germline V gene encodes CDR1 SGHKS and CDR2 YYEKEE (reference sequence). The CDR3 consists of 16 residues. Unmatched junction bases numbered 11, after V lost 0 bases and J lost 8 bases. The CDR3 DNA reads as TGTGCCAGCAGCTTGGCCATCGGACAGGGGTGGGGAGGCTACACCTTC. Its translation is CASSLAIGQGWGGYTF.

The chain couples TRBV6-5 to TRBJ2-7; 11 positions match TRBD2. V lost 4 bases and J lost 2; bases outside the gene matches: 4. The CDR3 is 15 amino acids. The germline V gene has CDR1 MNHEY and CDR2 SVGAGI. The CDR3 nucleotides are TGTGCCAGCAGTTCGAATAGCGGGAGGGCCTACGAGCAGTACTTC. Amino acids: CASSSNSGRAYEQYF.

The V call is TRBV5-6, the J call TRBJ2-1, with unresolved D. V was clipped by 4 bases and J by 8 bases, with 7 bases between them. CDR3 size: 11 residues. From germline, CDR1 is SGHDT and CDR2 YYEEEE. CDR3 nucleotide sequence: TGTGCCAGCAGCCGAATCTATGAGCAGTTCTTC. Its protein product is CASSRIYEQFF. The variable domain in full, with the rest retrieved from reference TRBV5-6 and TRBJ2-1, is DAGVTQSPTHLIKTRGQQVTLRCSPKSGHDTVSWYQQALGQGPQFIFQYYEEEERQRGNFPDRFSGHQFPNYSSELNVNALLLGDSALYLCASSRIYEQFFGPGTRLTVL.

The chain uses TRBV5-4 and TRBJ2-1, with 14 bases aligning to TRBD2. V shed 4 bases and J 0 bases; nucleotides not matched to a gene: 3. Per germline, CDR1 SGHNT and CDR2 YYREEE (reference sequence). The CDR3 totals 17 residues. The CDR3 spells CASSRLAGGSSYNEQFF. CDR3 sequence (DNA): TGTGCCAGCAGCCGACTAGCGGGAGGGAGCTCCTACAATGAGCAGTTCTTC.

This sequence joins TRBV5-1 and TRBJ1-3; maybe TRBD1 (5 bases). Per the germline V gene, CDR1 is SGHRS and CDR2 is YFSETQ. This CDR3 is built from 15 residues. The V end was cut by 4 bases, the J end by 4 bases, with 15 bases between. The CDR3 DNA reads TGCGCCAGCAGCCCGGCGGCAGGGTCCGGAAACACCATATATTTT. This sequence encodes CASSPAAGSGNTIYF.

This chain connects TRBV21-1 to TRBJ2-7; TRBD1 is taken as the D call from the table, unchecked against the DNA. TRBV21-1 is noted as a pseudogene. The CDR3 runs to 16 residues. CDR3 residues: CASSEKRGQGNYEQYF. In DNA, the CDR3 is TGTGCCAGCAGCGAAAAAAGGGGACAGGGGAATTACGAGCAGTACTTC.

The chain has TRBV5-1 and TRBJ2-7, with D tentatively TRBD1 (6 bases). This CDR3 region has 14 residues. Germline values: CDR1 SGHRS, CDR2 YFSETQ. V dropped 4 bases and J dropped 2 bases, with 13 bases sitting between them. The CDR3 region has the DNA TGCGCCAGCAGCCCCGGACAGATTGCCTACGAGCAGTACTTC. Its translation: CASSPGQIAYEQYF. Using reference TRBV5-1 and TRBJ2-7 for the parts outside the CDR3, the full variable domain is KAGVTQTPRYLIKTRGQQVTLSCSPISGHRSVSWYQQTPGQGLQFLFEYFSETQRNKGNFPGRFSGRQFSNSRSEMNVSTLELGDSALYLCASSPGQIAYEQYFGPGTRLTVT.

The chain links TRBV19 to TRBJ2-3, with 9 nucleotides matching TRBD2. Germline loops: CDR1 LNHDA, CDR2 SQIVND (reference sequence). The CDR3 totals 15 residues. V was pared by 4 bases and J by 2 bases, with 4 bases of the junction left unmatched. The CDR3 here is CASSNAGGLTDTQYF. The CDR3 DNA reads TGTGCCAGTAGTAACGCGGGAGGGCTCACAGATACGCAGTATTTT.